Shown below are 20 T cell receptor beta chains from a single sample sequenced in a study of CD8 T cells in ankylosing spondylitis. These receptors' antigens are unknown. TCRdb independently ran MiXCR on the 5' RACE reads; one entry per CDR3 protein. The sample has about 450,000 distinct CDR3 sequences; more than 25% are singletons. Overall study results and limits: Ankylosing spondylitis blood seemed to carry a telltale TCR beta motif made of several highly homologous variants.

The sequenced sample was blood, either unsorted or a sorted T cell fraction (not recorded which). The receptors stem from a male donor with ankylosing spondylitis.

This clonotype has only a few counts. The chain links TRBV5-1 to TRBJ2-1, with D possibly matching TRBD2 (7 bases). V dropped 2 bases and J dropped 8 bases, with 14 bases sitting between them. CDR3 length equals 14 residues. The germline V gene encodes CDR1 SGHRS and CDR2 YFSETQ. The CDR3 protein is CASSFRPGGDEQFF. CDR3 DNA sequence: TGCGCCAGCAGCTTTCGGCCGGGGGGCGATGAGCAGTTCTTC.

The rearrangement links TRBV7-2 to TRBJ2-3, with TRBD2 matching over 10 bases. With 1 base clipped from V and 1 base from J, the junction kept 2 bases outside the gene matches. The CDR3 consists of 16 residues. CDR1 and CDR2 from the germline V gene are SGHTA and FQGNSA. This chain's CDR3 is CASSLVLAGGTDTQYF. CDR3 in DNA: TGTGCCAGCAGCTTAGTTCTAGCGGGAGGCACAGATACGCAGTATTTT. Using reference TRBV7-2 and TRBJ2-3 for the parts outside the CDR3, the full variable domain is GAGVSQSPSNKVTEKGKDVELRCDPISGHTALYWYRQSLGQGLEFLIYFQGNSAPDKSGLPSDRFSAERTGGSVSTLTIQRTQQEDSAVYLCASSLVLAGGTDTQYFGPGTRLTVL.

This clonotype was counted only a few times. This chain connects TRBV29-1 to TRBJ2-3, with 10 bases aligning to TRBD2. CDR3 size: 13 residues. After removal of 3 bases from V and 8 bases from J, the junction contained 5 bases not matched to a gene. Germline CDR1 and CDR2: SQVTM and ANQGSEA. CDR3 protein: CSVDVAGGVTQYF. In DNA, the CDR3 is TGCAGCGTTGACGTAGCGGGAGGTGTTACGCAGTATTTT.

The chain couples TRBV19 to TRBJ2-7; 8 nucleotides match TRBD2. This CDR3 has 15 amino acids. CDR1 and CDR2 from the germline V gene are LNHDA and SQIVND (reference sequence). The CDR3 sequence is CATRELAGPAYEQYF. DNA for the CDR3: TGTGCAACCAGGGAGCTAGCGGGTCCTGCCTACGAGCAGTACTTC.

The chain recombines TRBV6-1 with TRBJ1-6, with no clear D. This CDR3 contains 16 residues. V dropped 5 bases and J dropped 9 bases, with 20 bases sitting between them. CDR1 and CDR2 (germline): MNHNS, SASEGT. Here the CDR3 DNA reads TGTGCCAGCAGTCCCCGAAGTACAAGGATAGGTTCACCCCTCCACTTT. Protein product: CASSPRSTRIGSPLHF.

The chain employs TRBV7-8 and TRBJ2-1; possibly TRBD2 for D (5 bases). The CDR3 loop spans 13 amino acids. Looked up from germline, CDR1 is SGHVS and CDR2 is FQNEAQ. V lost 3 bases and J 7 bases, leaving 10 bases between the germline ends. For the CDR3, the DNA is TGTGCCAGCAGCTTTAGCGCCGGGAATGAGCAGTTCTTC. It translates to CASSFSAGNEQFF.

The V call is TRBV30, the J call TRBJ2-1; the match to TRBD2 covers 8 bases. CDR3 size: 15 residues. The germline gives CDR1 GTSNPN, CDR2 SVGIG (reference sequence). Germline trimming cut 4 bases from V and 7 bases from J; bases unmatched to any gene: 12. The CDR3 coding sequence is TGTGCCTGGACGGGGGGGCAGATCCTAAGGAATGAGCAGTTCTTC. It encodes CAWTGGQILRNEQFF.

The CDR3 nucleotides read TGTGCCACCAGCAGAGATGGGGCTAGCGGGAGGTACACCGGGGAGCTGTTTTTT. Translated: CATSRDGASGRYTGELFF. The chain recombines TRBV15 with TRBJ2-2, with 11 bases identical to TRBD2. CDR3 length equals 18 residues. Germline loops: CDR1 LNHNV, CDR2 YYDKDF (reference sequence). Trimming cost V 0 bases and J 3 bases; bases outside gene matches: 6.

This clonotype showed up just a few times. The chain has TRBV2 and TRBJ1-5; D remains unclear. The CDR3 runs 15 residues. V was trimmed by 4 bases and J by 0 bases, leaving 10 bases between them. Germline lookup yields CDR1 SNHLY and CDR2 FYNNEI. CDR3 DNA sequence: TGTGCCAGCAGTGGACAAGCCTATAGCAATCAGCCCCAGCATTTT. Encoded protein: CASSGQAYSNQPQHF.

This clonotype was counted only a few times. The V gene is TRBV19, the J gene TRBJ2-7; a possible D gene is TRBD1 (5 bases). Trimming left V 5 bases short and J 5 bases short, with 10 bases between. Germline V gene sequence: CDR1 LNHDA, CDR2 SQIVND (reference sequence). There are 12 residues in the CDR3. CDR3 nucleotide sequence: TGTGCCAGTAGTCCTCGACAGAACGAGCAGTACTTC. This gives the protein CASSPRQNEQYF.

The chain couples TRBV20-1 to TRBJ1-5, with D unresolved. The CDR3 has 11 residues. Germline assignment: CDR1 DFQATT and CDR2 SNEGSKA (reference sequence). Deletions cut 2 bases from V and 6 bases from J, with 5 bases between. The CDR3: CSARLGQPQHF. CDR3 coding DNA: TGCAGTGCTAGACTAGGTCAGCCCCAGCATTTT.

In this sample, this clonotype turned up a few times. The chain couples TRBV20-1 to TRBJ2-3; D not resolved. The CDR3 extends over 14 amino acids. Germline loops: CDR1 DFQATT, CDR2 SNEGSKA (reference sequence). The ends were cut back, 3 bases at V and 0 bases at J, with 10 bases in the middle. CDR3 nucleotide sequence: TGCAGTGCTAGGATATTTGCTAGCACAGATACGCAGTATTTT. It encodes CSARIFASTDTQYF.

The genes are TRBV6-2 or TRBV6-3 and TRBJ1-2; 8 bases align to TRBD1. The ends lost 5 bases at V and 2 bases at J; junction bases unmatched: 4. The CDR3 totals 14 residues. Germline-derived CDR1 and CDR2 are MNHEY and SVGEGT. CDR3 residues: CASSLRTGNYGYTF. In DNA form, the CDR3 reads TGTGCCAGCAGTCTTCGGACAGGGAACTATGGCTACACCTTC.

This clonotype occurred a few times. The rearrangement links TRBV6-1 to TRBJ2-1, with 9 bases that match TRBD2. The CDR3 consists of 16 residues. After removal of 5 bases from V and 2 bases from J, the junction contained 7 bases not matched to a gene. Germline V CDR1 and CDR2: MNHNS, SASEGT. The CDR3 reads CASSQRTSATYNEQFF. For the CDR3, the DNA is TGTGCCAGCAGTCAAAGGACTAGCGCTACCTACAATGAGCAGTTCTTC.

This chain joins TRBV20-1 and TRBJ2-1, with 10 bases matching TRBD2. Losses at the gene ends were 3 bases for V and 1 base for J; bases not matched to a gene: 6. CDR3 length equals 16 residues. From germline, CDR1 is DFQATT and CDR2 SNEGSKA (reference sequence). CDR3 in DNA: TGCAGTGCTAGTTATGGTAGCGGGAGGTCCTACAATGAGCAGTTCTTC. As protein: CSASYGSGRSYNEQFF.

This clonotype has a handful of counts. The chain has TRBV20-1 and TRBJ1-1; weak D call: TRBD1 (6 bases). Per germline, CDR1 DFQATT and CDR2 SNEGSKA (reference sequence). V lost 7 bases, J lost 6 bases, and 18 bases lay in between. The CDR3 consists of 13 residues. The CDR3 coding sequence is TGCAGTGTCCCTGCGGGGGGGCGAGCTGAAGCTTTCTTT. It is translated as CSVPAGGRAEAFF.

This chain joins TRBV20-1 and TRBJ2-7, with 9 bases that match TRBD1. The germline V gene encodes CDR1 DFQATT and CDR2 SNEGSKA (reference sequence). The CDR3 is 14 amino acids. V lost 3 bases and J lost 4; bases outside the gene matches: 7. The CDR3 protein is CSASWGTGMYEQYF. CDR3 in DNA: TGCAGTGCTAGCTGGGGGACAGGGATGTACGAGCAGTACTTC.

The chain couples TRBV29-1 to TRBJ1-1, with D possibly TRBD1 on 6 matching bases. CDR1 and CDR2 from the germline V gene are SQVTM and ANQGSEA. V lost 6 bases to trimming and J lost 2 bases, with 19 bases between them. The CDR3 runs to 15 residues. CDR3 loop: CSVATLRGTNTEAFF. The DNA for the CDR3 is TGCAGCGTCGCTACTCTCAGGGGAACCAACACTGAAGCTTTCTTT.

This chain uses TRBV20-1 with TRBJ1-1; D may be TRBD1 (5 bases). The V and J ends lost 2 bases and 3 bases respectively, with 13 bases between them. This CDR3 contains 14 residues. CDR1 is DFQATT, CDR2 SNEGSKA, per germline (reference sequence). The CDR3 here is CSARFTGGYTEAFF. The CDR3 DNA follows: TGCAGTGCTAGATTCACAGGAGGGTACACTGAAGCTTTCTTT.

This clonotype was counted only a few times. The V and J genes are TRBV11-2 and TRBJ2-1; 10 bases match TRBD2. V shed 3 bases and J 3 bases; nucleotides not matched to a gene: 5. Germline lookup yields CDR1 SGHAT and CDR2 FQNNGV. This CDR3 comprises 16 residues. CDR3 sequence: CASSLWTSGGYNEQFF. Written as DNA, the CDR3 is TGTGCCAGCAGCTTGTGGACTAGCGGAGGCTACAATGAGCAGTTCTTC. Full variable domain (remainder filled in from reference TRBV11-2 and TRBJ2-1): EAGVAQSPRYKIIEKRQSVAFWCNPISGHATLYWYQQILGQGPKLLIQFQNNGVVDDSQLPKDRFSAERLKGVDSTLKIQPAKLEDSAVYLCASSLWTSGGYNEQFFGPGTRLTVL.